Below, 2 T cell receptor beta chains from the same sample are listed, as sequenced in a study of blood T cell repertoires in COVID-19. The data were produced by immunoSEQ multiplex PCR, yet TCRdb's version contains in-frame clones alone and is incomplete. The data hold approximately 140,000 clones, with 80% to 90% observed a single time. Sequenced input: peripheral blood. Source of these receptors: a woman aged 55 to 70 with COVID-19, enrolled during active disease.

The chain couples TRBV7-2 to TRBJ1-1; 8 bases align to TRBD1. The V gene end was trimmed by 3 bases and the J gene end by 3 bases; junction bases not matched to a gene: 0. This CDR3 contains 13 residues. The V gene's germline CDR1 is SGHTA and CDR2 FQGNSA. CDR3 sequence (DNA): TGTGCCAGCAGCTTGGACAGGGACACTGAAGCTTTCTTT. Amino acids: CASSLDRDTEAFF.

The rearrangement links TRBV21-1 to TRBJ1-5; the D call of TRBD1 is as the table states it, not checked on the DNA. TRBV21-1 is flagged as a pseudogene. This CDR3 has 16 residues. The CDR3 nucleotides are TGTGCCAGCAATAAGACAGGCCAACTCAGCAATCAGCCCCAGCATTTT. Protein product: CASNKTGQLSNQPQHF.